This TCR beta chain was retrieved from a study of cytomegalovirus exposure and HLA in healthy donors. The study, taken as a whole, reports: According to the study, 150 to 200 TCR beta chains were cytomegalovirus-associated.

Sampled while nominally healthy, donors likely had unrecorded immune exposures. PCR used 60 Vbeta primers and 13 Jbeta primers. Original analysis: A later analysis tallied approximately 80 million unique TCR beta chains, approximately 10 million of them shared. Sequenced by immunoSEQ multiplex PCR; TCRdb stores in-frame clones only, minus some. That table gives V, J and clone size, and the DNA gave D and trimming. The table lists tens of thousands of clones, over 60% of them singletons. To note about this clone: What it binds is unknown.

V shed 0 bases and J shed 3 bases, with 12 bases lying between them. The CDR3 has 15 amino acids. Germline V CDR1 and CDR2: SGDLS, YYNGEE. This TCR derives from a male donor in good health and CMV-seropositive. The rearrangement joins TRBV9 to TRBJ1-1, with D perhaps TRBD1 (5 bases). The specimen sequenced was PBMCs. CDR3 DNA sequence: TGTGCCAGCAGCGTAGATGGTCAGGGCCACACTGAAGCTTTCTTT. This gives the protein CASSVDGQGHTEAFF.